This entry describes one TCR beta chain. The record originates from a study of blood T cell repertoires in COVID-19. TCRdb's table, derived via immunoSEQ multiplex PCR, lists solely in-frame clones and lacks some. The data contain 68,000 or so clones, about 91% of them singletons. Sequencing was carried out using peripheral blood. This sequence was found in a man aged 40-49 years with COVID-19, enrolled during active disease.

The CDR3 loop is CASSAGQKAFF. The CDR3 DNA follows: TGTGCCAGCAGTGCCGGACAGAAAGCTTTCTTT. The chain carries TRBV12-3 or TRBV12-4 and TRBJ1-1, with a possible D match to TRBD1 (6 bases). This CDR3 comprises 11 residues. V gave up 5 bases and J gave up 9 bases, with 10 bases separating them.